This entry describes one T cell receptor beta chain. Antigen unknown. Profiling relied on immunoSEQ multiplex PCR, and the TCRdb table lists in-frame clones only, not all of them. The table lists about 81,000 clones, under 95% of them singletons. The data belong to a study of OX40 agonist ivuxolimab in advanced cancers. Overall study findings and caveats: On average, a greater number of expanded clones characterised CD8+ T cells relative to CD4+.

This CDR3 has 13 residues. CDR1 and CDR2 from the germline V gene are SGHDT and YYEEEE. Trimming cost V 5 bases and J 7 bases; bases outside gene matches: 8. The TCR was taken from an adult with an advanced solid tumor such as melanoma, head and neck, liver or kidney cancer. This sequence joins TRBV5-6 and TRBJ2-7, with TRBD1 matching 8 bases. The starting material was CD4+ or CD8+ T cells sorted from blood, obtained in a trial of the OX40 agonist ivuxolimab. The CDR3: CASRLQGAGEQYF. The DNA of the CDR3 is TGTGCCAGCAGACTTCAGGGGGCGGGTGAGCAGTACTTC.